This entry features one T cell receptor beta chain sequence. The sample originates from a study of Graves' ophthalmopathy and Graves' hyperthyroidism. CDR3 length: 17 residues. Germline V gives CDR1 SGHAT, CDR2 FQNNGV. Trimming took off 3 bases at V and 2 bases at J, with 19 bases between the two ends. RNA transcripts yielded amplified TCR beta CDR3 regions. The library came from an HTBI-primed first-round RT-PCR and a second-round multiplex PCR. TCRdb used MiXCR to reprocess the multiplex PCR reads, holding one entry per CDR3 protein. The table shows just over 600,000 distinct CDR3 sequences, with roughly 20% occurring only once.

This chain joins TRBV11-2 and TRBJ1-1; TRBD1 might be the D (6 bases). The source of this sequence is a woman between 18 and 30 years old with stable Graves' hyperthyroidism. Some clones in this sample may be carry-over from other donors' samples. Sequences were obtained from peripheral blood. CDR3: CASSFEQGRLRNTEAFF. CDR3 in DNA: TGTGCCAGCAGCTTTGAACAGGGAAGGTTAAGAAACACTGAAGCTTTCTTT.